Sequencing of this TCR beta chain was carried out in a study of CD8 T cells in ankylosing spondylitis. Germline lookup yields CDR1 MNHEY and CDR2 SMNVEV (reference sequence). The CDR3 runs to 12 residues. The germline V and J ends were trimmed by 6 bases and 7 bases, with 7 bases remaining between them. This clonotype was detected many times. TCRdb independently ran MiXCR on the 5' RACE reads; one entry per CDR3 protein. The table has some 250,000 distinct CDR3 sequences, 20% to 30% seen once. The source of this sequence is a male donor with ankylosing spondylitis or in good health (not recorded which). Sequencing was performed on blood, either unsorted or a sorted T cell fraction (not recorded which). The chain joins TRBV27 to TRBJ1-6; perhaps TRBD1 as D (5 bases). The CDR3 DNA reads TGTGCCAGCAGGGACACAAATTCACCCCTCCACTTT. It encodes CASRDTNSPLHF.